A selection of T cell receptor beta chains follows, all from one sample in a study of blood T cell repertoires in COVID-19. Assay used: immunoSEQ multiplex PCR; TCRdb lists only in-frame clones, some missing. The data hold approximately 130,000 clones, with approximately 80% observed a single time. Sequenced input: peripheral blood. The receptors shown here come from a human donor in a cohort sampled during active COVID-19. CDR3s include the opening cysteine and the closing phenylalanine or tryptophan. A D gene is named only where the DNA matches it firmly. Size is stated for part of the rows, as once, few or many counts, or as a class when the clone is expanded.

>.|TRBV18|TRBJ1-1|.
TGTGCCAGCTCACCTCGGGACACCTGGGTCACTGAAGCTTTCTTT
CASSPRDTWVTEAFF
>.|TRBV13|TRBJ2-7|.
TGTGCCAGCAGCTTAGCGGGGGGCGCCTACGAGCAGTACTTC
CASSLAGGAYEQYF
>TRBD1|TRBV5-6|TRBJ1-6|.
TGTGCCAGCAGCTTGGCCTTGACAGGGGCATCCCGGTATTCACCCCTCCACTTT
CASSLALTGASRYSPLHF
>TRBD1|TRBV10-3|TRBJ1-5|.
TGTGCCATCAGGGGGACAGGGTCCTATGTTACCAATCAGCCCCAGCATTTT
CAIRGTGSYVTNQPQHF
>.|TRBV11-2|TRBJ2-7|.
TGTGCCAGCAGCTTAGTAGGGACTGAAACCTACGAGCAGTACTTC
CASSLVGTETYEQYF
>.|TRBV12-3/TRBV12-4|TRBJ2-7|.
TGTGCCAGCAGTTGGACTGGGTACGAGCAGTACTTC
CASSWTGYEQYF
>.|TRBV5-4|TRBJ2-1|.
TGTGCCAGCAGCTTTGGTCTACTCAATGAGCAGTTCTTC
CASSFGLLNEQFF
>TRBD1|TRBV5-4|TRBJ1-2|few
TGTGCCAGCAGCCCGTTGGTGGGACAGGGTGAGGGCTACACCTTC
CASSPLVGQGEGYTF
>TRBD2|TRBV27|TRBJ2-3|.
TGTGCCAGCAGTTCTGGACTAGCGGGAGCCTCAGATACGCAGTATTTT
CASSSGLAGASDTQYF
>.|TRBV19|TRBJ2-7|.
TGTGCCAGTAGTAGCGGGGTACCCTACGAGCAGTACTTC
CASSSGVPYEQYF
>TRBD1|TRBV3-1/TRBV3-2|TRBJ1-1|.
TGTGCCAGCACCCCGACAGGGGACACTGAAGCTTTCTTT
CASTPTGDTEAFF
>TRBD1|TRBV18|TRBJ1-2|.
TGTGCCAGCTCAGAGGGACAGGGTTCTGGCTACACCTTC
CASSEGQGSGYTF
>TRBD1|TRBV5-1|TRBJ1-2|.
TGCGCCAGCAGCTTGGCCGGGACAGGGGGCGCTGACTATGGCTACACCTTC
CASSLAGTGGADYGYTF
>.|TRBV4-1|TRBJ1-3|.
TGCGCCAGCAGCCTTTTAGCAGGGGTGGGAAACACCATATATTTT
CASSLLAGVGNTIYF
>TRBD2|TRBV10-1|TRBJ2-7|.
TGCGCCAGCAGTGTAGCAGCGGGGGGCCCCTACGAGCAGTACTTC
CASSVAAGGPYEQYF
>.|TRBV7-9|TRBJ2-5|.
TGTGCCAGCAGCTTAGTTGGGGGGGCCATAGAGACCCAGTACTTC
CASSLVGGAIETQYF
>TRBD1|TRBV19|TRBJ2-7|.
TGTGCCAGTAGTATAAGACAGGGGGCATACGAGCAGTACTTC
CASSIRQGAYEQYF
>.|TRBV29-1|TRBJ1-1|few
TGCAGCGTTGAAGCCAGCGGCAACACTGAAGCTTTCTTT
CSVEASGNTEAFF
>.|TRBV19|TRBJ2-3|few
TGTGCCAGTAGTATACAAACAGATACGCAGTATTTT
CASSIQTDTQYF
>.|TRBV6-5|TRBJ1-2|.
TGTGCCAGCAGCCCCTGGGCAGGTGGCTACACCTTC
CASSPWAGGYTF
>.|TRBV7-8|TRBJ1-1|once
TGTGCCAGCAGCTTATTCGTCGGGGAAGCTTTCTTT
CASSLFVGEAFF
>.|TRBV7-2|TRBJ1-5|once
TGTGCCAGCAGCTCCGGGGAGTATAGCAATCAGCCCCAGCATTTT
CASSSGEYSNQPQHF
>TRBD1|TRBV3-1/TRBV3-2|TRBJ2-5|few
TGTGCCAGCAGCCAAGATGGTGGGACAGGCAAGGGGACCCAGTACTTC
CASSQDGGTGKGTQYF
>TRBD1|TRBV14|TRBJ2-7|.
TGTGCCAGCAGTCTCGGGACAGGGCCCTACGAGCAGTACTTC
CASSLGTGPYEQYF
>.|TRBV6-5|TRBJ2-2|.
TGTGCCGGATCCTCTGGCAGGGACACCGGGGAGCTGTTTTTT
CAGSSGRDTGELFF
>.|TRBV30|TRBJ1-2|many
TGTGCCGAGACGGAGGGTTATGGCTACACCTTC
CAETEGYGYTF
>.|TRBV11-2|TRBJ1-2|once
TGTGCCAGCAGCTTAGCGAGCTATGGCTACACCTTC
CASSLASYGYTF
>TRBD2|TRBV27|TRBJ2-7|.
TGTGCCAGCAGTCCGGCCGGGACTAGCGGTTACGAGCAGTACTTC
CASSPAGTSGYEQYF
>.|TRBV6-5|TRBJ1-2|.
TGTGCCAGCAGTCGCCTAGGGGGTGGCTACACCTTC
CASSRLGGGYTF
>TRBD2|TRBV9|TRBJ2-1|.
TGTGCCAGCAGCGTAGGGAGCGGGAGGGCCGGTGGGCAGTTCTTC
CASSVGSGRAGGQFF
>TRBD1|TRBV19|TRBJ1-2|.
TGTGCCAGTAGTGGAACAGGGGAGGTCTATGGCTACACCTTC
CASSGTGEVYGYTF
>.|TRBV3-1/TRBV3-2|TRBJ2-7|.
TGTGCCAGCAGCCAATTAAGGGGATTGACCTACGAGCAGTACTTC
CASSQLRGLTYEQYF
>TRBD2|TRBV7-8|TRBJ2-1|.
TGTGCCAGCAGCTTAGTGGGACTAGGAGGTAATGAGCAGTTCTTC
CASSLVGLGGNEQFF